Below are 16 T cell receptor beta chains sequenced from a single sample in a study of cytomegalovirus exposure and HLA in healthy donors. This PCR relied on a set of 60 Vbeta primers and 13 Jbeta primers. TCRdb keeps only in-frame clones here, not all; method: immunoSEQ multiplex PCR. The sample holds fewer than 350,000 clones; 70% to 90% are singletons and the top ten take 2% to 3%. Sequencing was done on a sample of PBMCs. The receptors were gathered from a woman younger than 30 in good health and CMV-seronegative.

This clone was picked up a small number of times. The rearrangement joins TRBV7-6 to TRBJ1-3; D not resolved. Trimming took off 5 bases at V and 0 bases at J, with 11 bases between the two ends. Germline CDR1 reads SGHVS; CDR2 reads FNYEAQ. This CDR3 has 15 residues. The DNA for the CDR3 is TGTGCCAGCAGCAATTTTTTAAACTCTGGAAACACCATATATTTT. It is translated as CASSNFLNSGNTIYF.

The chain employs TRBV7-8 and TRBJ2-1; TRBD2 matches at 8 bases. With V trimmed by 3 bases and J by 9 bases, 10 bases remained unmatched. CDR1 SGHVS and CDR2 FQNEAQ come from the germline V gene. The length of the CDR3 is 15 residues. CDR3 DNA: TGTGCCAGCAGCTTTGGACTAGCCTCGGAGGGTGAGCAGTTCTTC. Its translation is CASSFGLASEGEQFF.

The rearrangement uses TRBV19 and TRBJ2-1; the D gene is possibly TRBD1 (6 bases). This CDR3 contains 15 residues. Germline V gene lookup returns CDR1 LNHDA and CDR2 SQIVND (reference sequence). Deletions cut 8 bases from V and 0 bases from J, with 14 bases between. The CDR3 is CASRQAPSSYNEQFF. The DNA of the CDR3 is TGTGCCAGTCGACAGGCGCCGAGCTCCTACAATGAGCAGTTCTTC. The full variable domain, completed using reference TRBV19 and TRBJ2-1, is DGGITQSPKYLFRKEGQNVTLSCEQNLNHDAMYWYRQDPGQGLRLIYYSQIVNDFQKGDIAEGYSVSREKKESFPLTVTSAQKNPTAFYLCASRQAPSSYNEQFFGPGTRLTVL.

The DNA for the CDR3 is TGCGCCAGCAGCTTAACAGTTTCCTACGAGCAGTACTTC. Amino acid sequence: CASSLTVSYEQYF. This chain joins TRBV5-1 and TRBJ2-7; D is unresolved. This CDR3 contains 13 residues. Trimming stripped 2 bases from V and 1 base from J, with 7 bases between. Germline V gene lookup returns CDR1 SGHRS and CDR2 YFSETQ.

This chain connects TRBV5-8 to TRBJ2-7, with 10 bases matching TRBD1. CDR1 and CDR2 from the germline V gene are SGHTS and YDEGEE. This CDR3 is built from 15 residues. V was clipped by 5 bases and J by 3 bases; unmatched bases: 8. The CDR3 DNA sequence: TGTGCCAGCAGTGTGGTCGGGACAGGGGACTACGAGCAGTACTTC. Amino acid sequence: CASSVVGTGDYEQYF.

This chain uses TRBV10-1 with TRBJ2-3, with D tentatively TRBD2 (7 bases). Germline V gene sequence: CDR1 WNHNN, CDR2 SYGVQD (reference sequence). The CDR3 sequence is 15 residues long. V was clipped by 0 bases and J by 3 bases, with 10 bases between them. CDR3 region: CASSESGGPTDTQYF. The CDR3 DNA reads TGCGCCAGCAGTGAGTCGGGGGGGCCGACAGATACGCAGTATTTT.

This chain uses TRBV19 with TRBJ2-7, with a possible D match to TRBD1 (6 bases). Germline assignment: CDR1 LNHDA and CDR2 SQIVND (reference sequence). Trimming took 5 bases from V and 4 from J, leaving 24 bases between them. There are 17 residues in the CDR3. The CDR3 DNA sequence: TGTGCCAGTAGTGCTGGTATGGGGGTAGGGGGTTTGTACGAGCAGTACTTC. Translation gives CASSAGMGVGGLYEQYF.

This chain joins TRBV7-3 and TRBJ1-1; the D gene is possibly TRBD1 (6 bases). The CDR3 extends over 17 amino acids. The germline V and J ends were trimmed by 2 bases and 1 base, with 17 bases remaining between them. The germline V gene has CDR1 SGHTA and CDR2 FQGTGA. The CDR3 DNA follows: TGTGCCAGCAGCTTACGAGGGCTCGGGGGGCCGAACACTGAAGCTTTCTTT. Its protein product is CASSLRGLGGPNTEAFF.

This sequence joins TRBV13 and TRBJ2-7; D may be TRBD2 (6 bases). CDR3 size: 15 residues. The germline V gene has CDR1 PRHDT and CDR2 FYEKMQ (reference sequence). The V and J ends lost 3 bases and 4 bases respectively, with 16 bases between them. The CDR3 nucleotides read TGTGCCAGCAGCTTGGCCCGGGGGTTCGGTTACGAGCAGTACTTC. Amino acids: CASSLARGFGYEQYF. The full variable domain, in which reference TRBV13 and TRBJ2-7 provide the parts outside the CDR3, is AAGVIQSPRHLIKEKRETATLKCYPIPRHDTVYWYQQGPGQDPQFLISFYEKMQSDKGSIPDRFSAQQFSDYHSELNMSSLELGDSALYFCASSLARGFGYEQYFGPGTRLTVT.

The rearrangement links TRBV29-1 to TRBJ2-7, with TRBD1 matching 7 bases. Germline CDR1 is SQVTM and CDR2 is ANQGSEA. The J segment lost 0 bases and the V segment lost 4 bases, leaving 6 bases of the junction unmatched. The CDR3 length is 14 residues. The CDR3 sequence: CSVAGTASSYEQYF. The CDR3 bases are TGCAGCGTTGCCGGGACAGCGAGCTCCTACGAGCAGTACTTC.

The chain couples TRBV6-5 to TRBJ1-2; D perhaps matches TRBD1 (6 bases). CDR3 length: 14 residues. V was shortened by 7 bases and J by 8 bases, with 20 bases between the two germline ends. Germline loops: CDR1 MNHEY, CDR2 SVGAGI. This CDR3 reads CASTLGGGVWGYTF. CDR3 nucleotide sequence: TGTGCCAGCACCCTAGGGGGGGGCGTGTGGGGCTACACCTTC.

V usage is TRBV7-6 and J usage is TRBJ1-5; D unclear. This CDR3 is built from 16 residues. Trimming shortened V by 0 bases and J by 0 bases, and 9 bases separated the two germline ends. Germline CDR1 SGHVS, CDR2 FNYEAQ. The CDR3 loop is CASSLAPPNSNQPQHF. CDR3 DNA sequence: TGTGCCAGCAGCTTAGCCCCCCCAAATAGCAATCAGCCCCAGCATTTT.

The CDR3 reads CAWSWREEQYF. The CDR3 DNA reads as TGTGCCTGGAGTTGGAGGGAGGAGCAGTACTTC. The chain couples TRBV30 to TRBJ2-7; possibly TRBD2 for D (6 bases). The CDR3 extends over 11 amino acids. The V end was cut by 2 bases, the J end by 7 bases, with 9 bases between. Looked up from germline, CDR1 is GTSNPN and CDR2 is SVGIG (reference sequence).

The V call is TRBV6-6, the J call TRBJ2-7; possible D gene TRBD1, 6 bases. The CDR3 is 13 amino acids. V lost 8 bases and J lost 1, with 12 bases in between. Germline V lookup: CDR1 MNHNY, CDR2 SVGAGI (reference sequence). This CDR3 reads CASSKGESYEQYF. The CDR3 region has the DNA TGTGCCAGCTCGAAGGGGGAGTCCTACGAGCAGTACTTC.

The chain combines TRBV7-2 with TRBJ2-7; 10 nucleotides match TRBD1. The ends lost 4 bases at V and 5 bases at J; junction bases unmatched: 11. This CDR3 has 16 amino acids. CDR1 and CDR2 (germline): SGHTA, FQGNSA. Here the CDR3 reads CASSYKIRQGADEQYF. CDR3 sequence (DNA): TGTGCCAGCAGCTATAAAATTCGACAGGGGGCTGACGAGCAGTACTTC.

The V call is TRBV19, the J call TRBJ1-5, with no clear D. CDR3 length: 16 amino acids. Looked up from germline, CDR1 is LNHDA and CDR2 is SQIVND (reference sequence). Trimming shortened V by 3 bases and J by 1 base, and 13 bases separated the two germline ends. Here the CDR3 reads CASSILLPSSNQPQHF. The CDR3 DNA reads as TGTGCCAGTAGTATCCTCCTCCCCTCCAGCAATCAGCCCCAGCATTTT.